The rows below give T cell receptor beta chains drawn from one sample of a study of blood T cell repertoires in COVID-19. Produced via immunoSEQ multiplex PCR; TCRdb's table is partial and in-frame only. There are fewer than 450,000 clones in the sample; about 91% occur only once, and about 12% lies in the top ten. The specimen was peripheral blood. The receptors stem from a woman aged 50 to 65 with COVID-19, enrolled during active disease. CDR3s include the opening cysteine and the closing phenylalanine or tryptophan. The order of the fields is J gene, V gene, CDR3 protein.

TRBJ2-1 TRBV6-5 CASTGQPYNEQFF
TRBJ1-3 TRBV28 CASTTGYTIYF
TRBJ2-4 TRBV4-2 CASSQDPAGGPSIAKNIQYF
TRBJ2-3 TRBV2 CASSSTGVPQYF
TRBJ1-1 TRBV30 CAWRRQRNTEAFF
TRBJ2-7 TRBV2 CASTDAYEQYF
TRBJ2-3 TRBV29-1 CSVSGTSDTQYF
TRBJ2-7 TRBV12-5 CASGLVLTGEQYF
TRBJ2-7 TRBV6-5 CASTRGSSYEQYF
TRBJ2-1 TRBV9 CASSPGPLINEQFF
TRBJ2-3 TRBV5-1 CASSLMGASTDTQYF
TRBJ1-5 TRBV7-9 CASSPGPQGTYQPQHF
TRBJ1-6 TRBV7-6 CASSIGQGDSPLHF
TRBJ1-4 TRBV27 CASSSGGGNEKLFF
TRBJ2-5 TRBV27 CASSPSLGLALEETQYF
TRBJ2-3 TRBV19 CASSSTGGHTQYF
TRBJ2-3 TRBV5-4 CASSPLSGGGADTQYF
TRBJ1-5 TRBV6-1 CASREDSSQPQHF
TRBJ1-1 TRBV12-5 CASGEDSATEAFF
TRBJ2-7 TRBV6-5 CASSPLYEQYF
TRBJ2-5 TRBV3-1/TRBV3-2 CASSQDYLGGAQYF
TRBJ1-3 TRBV15 CATSGLSGFVDTIYF
TRBJ2-7 TRBV6-2/TRBV6-3 CASSYSRGSDEQYF
TRBJ1-1 TRBV5-1 CASSSTRLGRTYTEAFF
TRBJ2-1 TRBV28 CASSSTVEQFF
TRBJ1-6 TRBV10-3 CAISESVAVNSPLHF
TRBJ1-4 TRBV4-1 CASSPLQFLGGKLFF
TRBJ2-4 TRBV5-4 CASREFAKNIQYF
TRBJ2-7 TRBV13 CASSSGTGEAYEQYF
TRBJ1-2 TRBV27 CASSISGTGGGGYTF
TRBJ1-4 TRBV9 CASSTERENEKLFF
TRBJ2-1 TRBV7-9 CASSPGREQFF
TRBJ2-7 TRBV14 CASTPTGYEQYF
TRBJ2-1 TRBV9 CASSVDSGVGNEQFF
TRBJ1-2 TRBV4-1 CASSQVYSGSYGYTF
TRBJ1-1 TRBV10-2 CASSERGNPRAEAFF
TRBJ2-2 TRBV6-1 CASSDKGTGELFF
TRBJ1-6 TRBV21-1 CASTRRTGDNSPLHF